This TCR beta chain was captured by sequencing in a study of regulatory and conventional T cells in RAG deficiency. TCRdb keeps only in-frame clones here, not all; method: immunoSEQ multiplex PCR. The table shows around 33,000 clones, with around 89% occurring only once. This clone was counted a few times. V was pared by 3 bases and J by 4 bases, with 2 bases of the junction left unmatched. CDR1 is WNHNN and CDR2 is SYGVQD in the germline V gene (reference sequence). The CDR3 is 15 residues long. These data are also associated with another study on regulatory T cells. That report adds: The primer mix had 52 TRBV and 13 TRBJ primers.

Material for sequencing was CD8+ T cells sorted from blood. The chain uses TRBV10-1 and TRBJ2-3; TRBD2 agrees at 12 bases. The clonotype was recovered from a human donor in good health. CDR3 bases: TGCGCCAGCAGTGACCCTAGCGGGAGGGCAGATACGCAGTATTTT. It yields the protein CASSDPSGRADTQYF.